This T cell receptor (beta chain) derives from a study of OX40 agonist ivuxolimab in advanced cancers. Broadly, across the study: The costimulatory receptor OX40 (CD134) was targeted by ivuxolimab, a fully human IgG2 agonistic monoclonal antibody. A male proportion of 75% to 85% and a mean age of approximately 62 years, ranging from about 23 to 79, were recorded for the dose-escalation cohort. Intravenous ivuxolimab was administered to patients every 2 weeks at six dose levels: 0.01, 0.1, 0.3, 1.5, 3 and 10 mg/kg. The monotherapy dose-escalation portion (N ≈ 50 patients) of the phase I ivuxolimab trial is reported in the paper. Prior anti-PD-1, anti-PD-L1 or anti-CTLA-4 therapy was permitted, and roughly two fifths of dose-escalation patients had received checkpoint inhibitors. Partial responses occurred in three dose-escalation patients, of whom one had hepatocellular carcinoma and two had cutaneous melanoma. The point of sequencing TCRbeta in the periphery was to test whether ivuxolimab changed TCR sequence diversity and drove clonal T-cell expansion. Of the 50 to 55 dose-escalation patients, hepatocellular carcinoma was present in about 20, melanoma in roughly 15, renal cell carcinoma in 9 and head and neck cancer in 9.

Patients with a history of autoimmune disease or receiving systemic immunosuppression were excluded from the trial. Peripheral blood for TCR sequencing was collected from all dose cohorts at baseline, on cycle 4 day 1, and on cycle 7 day 1. The samples were drawn from a first-in-human, open-label, multicenter phase I dose-escalation trial of ivuxolimab. Adults with locally advanced or metastatic head and neck squamous cell, hepatocellular, melanoma or renal cell carcinoma were enrolled in the trial. Before TCR sequencing, CD4+ T cells and CD8+ T cells were sorted from peripheral blood as separate populations. The trim is 8 bases for V and 3 bases for J, with a gap of 7 bases between the germline ends. The germline V gene specifies MNHNS as CDR1 and SASEGT as CDR2. The CDR3, from cysteine to phenylalanine, totals 11 residues. Just the 33-base CDR3 DNA is kept, in frame starting at base 1. Overall study results and their limits: Antigen specificity was not determined for the clonally expanded peripheral T cells. After ivuxolimab, expanded clones were on average more numerous among CD8+ T cells than among CD4+ T cells. At doses of 0.1 to 3.0 mg/kg, clonal expansion of both CD4+ and CD8+ blood T cells was observed from baseline to week 6. Partial responders in the 0.1-3.0 mg/kg groups had among the lowest normalized peripheral clonal expansion, especially among CD8+ T cells. Low levels of normalized T-cell clonal expansion were also seen in some patients who did not respond.

Turning to this clone: What this receptor recognizes is not known. The input lacks base qualities; no much larger clone sits a single base away.

Genomic DNA was isolated from the sorted cells so that the TCRbeta CDR3 region could be sequenced. The immunoSEQ Assay was used to sequence the TCRbeta CDR3 regions. TCRdb's version of the immuneACCESS table is confined to in-frame rearrangements and falls short of the full clone set. An unresolved V gene accounts for under half of the shortfall where checked; the remainder is of unknown origin. A total of roughly 48,000 clones appear in this sample, 65% to 90% of them only once. The ten largest clones add up to 2.6% of the sample. Here the sequenced sample was CD4+ or CD8+ T cells sorted from blood, taken in a trial of the OX40 agonist ivuxolimab. The chain links TRBV6-1 with TRBJ1-2; a tentative D call is TRBD1 (6 bases match). The source of this sequence is an adult with an advanced solid tumor such as melanoma, head and neck, liver or kidney cancer. DNA sequence: TGTGCCAGCGGGACATACTATGGCTACACCTTC. Protein translation: CASGTYYGYTF.